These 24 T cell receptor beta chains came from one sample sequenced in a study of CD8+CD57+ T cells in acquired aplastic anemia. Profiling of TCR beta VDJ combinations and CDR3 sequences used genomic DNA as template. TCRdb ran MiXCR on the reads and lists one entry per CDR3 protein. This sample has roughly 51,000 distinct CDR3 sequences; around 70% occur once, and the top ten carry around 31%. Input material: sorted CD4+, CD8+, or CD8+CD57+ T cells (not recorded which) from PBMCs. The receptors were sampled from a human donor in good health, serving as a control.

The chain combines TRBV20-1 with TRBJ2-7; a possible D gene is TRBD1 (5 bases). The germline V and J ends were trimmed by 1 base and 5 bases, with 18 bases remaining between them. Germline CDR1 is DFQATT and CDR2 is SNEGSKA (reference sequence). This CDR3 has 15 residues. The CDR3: CSARVPTSGSHEQYF. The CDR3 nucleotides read TGCAGTGCTAGAGTCCCTACCTCAGGGTCCCACGAGCAGTACTTC.

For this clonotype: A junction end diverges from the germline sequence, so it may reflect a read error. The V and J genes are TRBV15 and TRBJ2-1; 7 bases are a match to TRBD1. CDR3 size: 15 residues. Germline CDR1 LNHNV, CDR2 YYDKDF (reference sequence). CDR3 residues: CAASRDQTGFHEQFF. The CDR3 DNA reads TGTGCCGCCAGCAGAGACCAGACAGGGTTTCATGAGCAGTTCTTC.

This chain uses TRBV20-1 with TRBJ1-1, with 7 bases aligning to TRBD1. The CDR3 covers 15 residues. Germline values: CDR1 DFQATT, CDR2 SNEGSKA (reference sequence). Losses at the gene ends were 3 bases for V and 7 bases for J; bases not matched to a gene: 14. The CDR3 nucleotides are TGCAGTGCTAGGGTAATAACGACAGGGTCGAATGAAGCTTTCTTT. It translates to CSARVITTGSNEAFF.

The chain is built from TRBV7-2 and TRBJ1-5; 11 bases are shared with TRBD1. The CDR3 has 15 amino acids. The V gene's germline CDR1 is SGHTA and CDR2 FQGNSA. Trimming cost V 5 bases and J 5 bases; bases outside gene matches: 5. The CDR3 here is CASSRGQGADQPQHF. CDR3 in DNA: TGTGCCAGCAGCAGAGGACAGGGGGCGGATCAGCCCCAGCATTTT. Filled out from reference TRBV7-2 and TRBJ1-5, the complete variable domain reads GAGVSQSPSNKVTEKGKDVELRCDPISGHTALYWYRQSLGQGLEFLIYFQGNSAPDKSGLPSDRFSAERTGGSVSTLTIQRTQQEDSAVYLCASSRGQGADQPQHFGDGTRLSIL.

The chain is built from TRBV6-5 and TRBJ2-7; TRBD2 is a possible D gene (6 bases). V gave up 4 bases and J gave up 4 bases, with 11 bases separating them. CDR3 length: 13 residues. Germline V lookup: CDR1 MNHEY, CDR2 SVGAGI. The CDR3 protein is CASSLEGRYEQYF. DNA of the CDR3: TGTGCCAGCAGTTTGGAGGGGAGGTACGAGCAGTACTTC.

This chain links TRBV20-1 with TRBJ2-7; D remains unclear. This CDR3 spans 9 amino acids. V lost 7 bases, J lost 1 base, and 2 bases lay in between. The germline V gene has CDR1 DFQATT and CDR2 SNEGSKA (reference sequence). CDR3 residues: CSESYEQYF. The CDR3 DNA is TGCAGTGAATCCTACGAGCAGTACTTC.

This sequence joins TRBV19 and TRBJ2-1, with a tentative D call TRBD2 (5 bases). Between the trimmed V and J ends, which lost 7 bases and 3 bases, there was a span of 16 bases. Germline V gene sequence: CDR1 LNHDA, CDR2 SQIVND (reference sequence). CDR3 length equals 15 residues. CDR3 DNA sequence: TGTGCCAGTACGGGCCCAGGTGGGAGCTACAATGAGCAGTTCTTC. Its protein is CASTGPGGSYNEQFF.

CDR3 bases: TGTGCCAGCAGTGTTTCAGCATATGGCTACACCTTC. Its protein is CASSVSAYGYTF. This rearrangement joins TRBV2 to TRBJ1-2; no clear D gene. The CDR3 loop spans 12 amino acids. Trimming took 4 bases from V and 5 from J, leaving 8 bases between them. Germline V gene data show CDR1 as SNHLY and CDR2 as FYNNEI.

The CDR3 DNA reads TGCAGCGTTGATAGGTCGTTGTACAATGAGCAGTTCTTC. Amino acid sequence: CSVDRSLYNEQFF. The chain carries TRBV29-1 and TRBJ2-1; D remains ambiguous. The germline CDR1 and CDR2 sequences are SQVTM and ANQGSEA. The V and J ends lost 3 bases and 4 bases respectively, with 10 bases between them. The CDR3 has 13 residues.

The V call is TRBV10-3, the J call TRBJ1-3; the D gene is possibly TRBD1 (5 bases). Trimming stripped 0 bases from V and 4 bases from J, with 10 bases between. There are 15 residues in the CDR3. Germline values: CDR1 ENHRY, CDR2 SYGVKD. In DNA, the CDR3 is TGTGCCATCAGTGAGTCGGGGGTGCGCGGAAACACCATATATTTT. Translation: CAISESGVRGNTIYF.

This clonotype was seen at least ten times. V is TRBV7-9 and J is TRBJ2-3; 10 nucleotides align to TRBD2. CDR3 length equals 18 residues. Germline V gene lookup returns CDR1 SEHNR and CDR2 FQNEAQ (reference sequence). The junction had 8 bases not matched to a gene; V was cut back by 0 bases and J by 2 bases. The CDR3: CASSLAPTSGENTDTQYF. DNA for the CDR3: TGTGCCAGCAGCTTAGCTCCAACTAGCGGGGAGAACACAGATACGCAGTATTTT.

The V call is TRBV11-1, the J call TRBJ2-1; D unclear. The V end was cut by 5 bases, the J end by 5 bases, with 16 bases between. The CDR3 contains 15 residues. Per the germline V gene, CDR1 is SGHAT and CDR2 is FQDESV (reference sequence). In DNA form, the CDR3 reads TGTGCCAGCAGCCCCACCCGGCTAGGTAACAATGAGCAGTTCTTC. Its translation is CASSPTRLGNNEQFF.

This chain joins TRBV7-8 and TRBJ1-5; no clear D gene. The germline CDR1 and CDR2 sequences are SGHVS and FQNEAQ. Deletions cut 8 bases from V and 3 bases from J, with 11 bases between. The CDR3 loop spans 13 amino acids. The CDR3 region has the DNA TGTGCCAGCCGGGCGACGAACAATCAGCCCCAGCATTTT. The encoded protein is CASRATNNQPQHF.

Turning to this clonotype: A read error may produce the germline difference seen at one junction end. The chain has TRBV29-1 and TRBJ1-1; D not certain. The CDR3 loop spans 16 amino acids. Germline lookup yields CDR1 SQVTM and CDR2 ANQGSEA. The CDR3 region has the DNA TGCAGCGTTGAAGATTCGGGCAGGAAGCGGAACACCGAAGCTTTCTTT. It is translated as CSVEDSGRKRNTEAFF.

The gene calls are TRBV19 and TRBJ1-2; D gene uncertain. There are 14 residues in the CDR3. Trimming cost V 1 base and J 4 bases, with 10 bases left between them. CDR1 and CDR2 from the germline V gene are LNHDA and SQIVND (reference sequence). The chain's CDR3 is CASSIAPSGYGYTF. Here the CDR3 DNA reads TGTGCCAGTAGTATAGCCCCCTCGGGCTATGGCTACACCTTC.

The CDR3 loop is CASTPTSSYEQYF. The CDR3 nucleotides are TGTGCCAGCACGCCTACGAGCTCCTACGAGCAGTACTTC. This chain links TRBV7-2 with TRBJ2-7, with D unclear. Germline V gene sequence: CDR1 SGHTA, CDR2 FQGNSA. The germline V and J ends were trimmed by 7 bases and 0 bases, with 10 bases remaining between them. The CDR3 is 13 residues long.

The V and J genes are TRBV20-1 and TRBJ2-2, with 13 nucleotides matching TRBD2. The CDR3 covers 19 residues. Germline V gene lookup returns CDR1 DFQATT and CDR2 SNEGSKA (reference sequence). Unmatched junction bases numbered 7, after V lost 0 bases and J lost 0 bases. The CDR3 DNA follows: TGCAGTGCTAGAGATCCCGGACTAGCGGGGGCCGCGAACACCGGGGAGCTGTTTTTT. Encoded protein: CSARDPGLAGAANTGELFF.

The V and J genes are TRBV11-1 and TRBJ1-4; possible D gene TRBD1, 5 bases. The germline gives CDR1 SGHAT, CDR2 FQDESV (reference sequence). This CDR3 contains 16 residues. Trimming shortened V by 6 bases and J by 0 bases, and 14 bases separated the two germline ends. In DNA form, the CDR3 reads TGTGCCAGCAGTTTGGGGACTTACTCAACTAATGAAAAACTGTTTTTT. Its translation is CASSLGTYSTNEKLFF.

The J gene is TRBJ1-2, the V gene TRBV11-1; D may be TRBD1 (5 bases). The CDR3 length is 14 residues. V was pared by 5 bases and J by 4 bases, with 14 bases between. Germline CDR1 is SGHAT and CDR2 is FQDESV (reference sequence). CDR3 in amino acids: CASSRTDTTYGYTF. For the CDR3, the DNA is TGTGCCAGCAGCCGGACGGACACAACCTATGGCTACACCTTC.

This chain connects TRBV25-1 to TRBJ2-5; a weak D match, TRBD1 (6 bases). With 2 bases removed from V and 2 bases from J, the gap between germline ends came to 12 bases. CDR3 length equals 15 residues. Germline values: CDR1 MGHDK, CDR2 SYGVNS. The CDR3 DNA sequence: TGTGCCAGCAGTGAAGGACGAAGGGGGCAAGAGACCCAGTACTTC. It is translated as CASSEGRRGQETQYF. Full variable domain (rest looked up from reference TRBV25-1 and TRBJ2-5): EADIYQTPRYLVIGTGKKITLECSQTMGHDKMYWYQQDPGMELHLIHYSYGVNSTEKGDLSSESTVSRIRTEHFPLTLESARPSHTSQYLCASSEGRRGQETQYFGPGTRLLVL.

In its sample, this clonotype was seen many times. CDR3 protein: CASSIFKGSNYGYTF. CDR3 in DNA: TGTGCCAGTAGTATCTTTAAGGGGAGTAACTATGGCTACACCTTC. The gene calls are TRBV19 and TRBJ1-2; D might be TRBD1 (5 bases). With 3 bases removed from V and 1 base from J, the gap between germline ends came to 12 bases. The CDR3 consists of 15 residues. CDR1 and CDR2 from the germline V gene are LNHDA and SQIVND (reference sequence).

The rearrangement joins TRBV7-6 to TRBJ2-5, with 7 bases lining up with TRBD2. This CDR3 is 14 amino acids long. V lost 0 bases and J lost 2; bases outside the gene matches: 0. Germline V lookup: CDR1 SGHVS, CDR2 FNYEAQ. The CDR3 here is CASSLAGGQETQYF. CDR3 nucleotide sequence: TGTGCCAGCAGCTTAGCGGGAGGGCAAGAGACCCAGTACTTC. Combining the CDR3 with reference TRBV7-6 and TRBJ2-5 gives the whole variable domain GAGVSQSPRYKVTKRGQDVALRCDPISGHVSLYWYRQALGQGPEFLTYFNYEAQQDKSGLPNDRFSAERPEGSISTLTIQRTEQRDSAMYRCASSLAGGQETQYFGPGTRLLVL.

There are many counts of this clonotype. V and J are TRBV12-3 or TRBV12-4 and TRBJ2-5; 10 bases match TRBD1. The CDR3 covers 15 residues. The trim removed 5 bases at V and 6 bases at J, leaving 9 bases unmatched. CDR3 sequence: CASSDWDRGSQTQYF. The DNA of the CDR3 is TGTGCCAGCAGTGATTGGGACAGGGGTTCCCAGACCCAGTACTTC.

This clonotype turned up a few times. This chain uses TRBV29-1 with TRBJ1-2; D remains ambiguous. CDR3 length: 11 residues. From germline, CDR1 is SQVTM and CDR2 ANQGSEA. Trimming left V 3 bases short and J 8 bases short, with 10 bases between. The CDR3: CSVDSVRGYTF. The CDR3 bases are TGCAGCGTTGATAGTGTTCGGGGCTACACCTTC.